This is a list of T cell receptor beta chains from one sample in a study of T cells in Graves' hyperthyroidism and ophthalmopathy. TCRdb recomputed calls from the multiplex PCR reads with MiXCR, one row per CDR3 protein. The sample has roughly 500,000 distinct CDR3 sequences, 46% seen once. Sample: peripheral blood or thyroid tissue (not recorded which). All receptors come from an adult woman with Graves' disease, either hyperthyroidism or ophthalmopathy (not recorded which). CDR3s include the opening cysteine and the closing phenylalanine or tryptophan. A D gene is named only where the DNA matches it firmly. A row's size may be missing; if present it is once, few, many or a size class.

CDR3 protein | CDR3 DNA | J gene | D gene | clone size | V gene
CSARSGRGEAFF | TGCAGTGCTAGATCAGGTCGCGGTGAAGCTTTCTTT | TRBJ1-1 | - | - | TRBV20-1
CASSSLGTGELFF | TGTGCCAGCAGCTCGCTAGGTACCGGGGAGCTGTTTTTT | TRBJ2-2 | - | once | TRBV7-3
CASSPGLAGSVPYEQYF | TGTGCCAGCAGCCCGGGACTAGCGGGATCAGTTCCCTACGAGCAGTACTTC | TRBJ2-7 | TRBD2 | many | TRBV7-9
CASTPGPQQDYGYTF | TGTGCCAGCACCCCCGGCCCACAGCAGGACTATGGCTACACCTTC | TRBJ1-2 | - | - | TRBV5-6
CATSRALFGVGLFF | TGTGCCACCAGCAGAGCGCTTTTCGGGGTTGGACTGTTTTTT | TRBJ1-4 | - | once | TRBV15
CAISEYGDRDNEQYF | TGTGCCATCAGTGAGTATGGGGACAGGGACAACGAGCAGTACTTC | TRBJ2-7 | TRBD1 | few | TRBV10-3
CASSSRALSDYGYTF | TGTGCCAGCAGCTCTAGGGCCCTTTCTGACTATGGCTACACCTTC | TRBJ1-2 | - | - | TRBV13
CASSGSAGWGEQYF | TGTGCCAGCAGCGGCTCGGCGGGATGGGGCGAGCAGTACTTC | TRBJ2-7 | - | - | TRBV9
CATSREFPGQPYEQYF | TGTGCCACCAGCAGAGAGTTCCCGGGACAGCCCTACGAGCAGTACTTC | TRBJ2-7 | TRBD1 | many | TRBV15
CASSNPGVQPQYF | TGTGCCAGCAGCAATCCAGGGGTACAGCCCCAGTACTTC | TRBJ2-5 | - | few | TRBV7-2
CSGKEIYEQYF | TGCAGTGGAAAAGAGATTTACGAGCAGTACTTC | TRBJ2-7 | - | many | TRBV20-1
CATSRDPGDGAFF | TGTGCCACCAGCAGAGATCCAGGGGATGGGGCTTTCTTT | TRBJ1-1 | - | - | TRBV15
CASSQDHTGSYGGYTF | TGTGCCAGCAGCCAAGACCACACAGGGTCATATGGCGGCTACACCTTC | TRBJ1-2 | - | many | TRBV14
CASTDLGQGRTRELFF | TGTGCCAGTACCGATCTGGGACAGGGTCGTACTCGGGAGCTGTTTTTT | TRBJ2-2 | TRBD1 | many | TRBV19
CASSPQVRDTGELFF | TGCGCCAGCAGCCCGCAGGTGAGGGACACCGGGGAGCTGTTTTTT | TRBJ2-2 | - | many | TRBV5-1
CASSTRTGTANTEAFF | TGCGCCAGCAGCACAAGGACCGGGACAGCAAACACTGAAGCTTTCTTT | TRBJ1-1 | TRBD1 | many | TRBV4-1
CASTSLTGGAGGYTF | TGTGCCAGCACCTCATTGACAGGGGGCGCAGGTGGCTACACCTTC | TRBJ1-2 | TRBD1 | many | TRBV2
CSVLRGTANTEAFF | TGCAGCGTCCTAAGGGGGACGGCGAACACTGAAGCTTTCTTT | TRBJ1-1 | - | many | TRBV29-1
CASSQEVREEKLFF | TGTGCCAGCAGCCAAGAAGTCAGGGAGGAAAAACTGTTTTTT | TRBJ1-4 | - | many | TRBV4-2
CSANPRTSGKETQYF | TGCAGTGCTAACCCCCGGACTAGCGGGAAAGAGACCCAGTACTTC | TRBJ2-5 | TRBD2 | many | TRBV20-1
CASSYSSAGTEAFF | TGTGCCAGCAGTTACTCGTCGGCCGGGACGGAGGCTTTCTTT | TRBJ1-1 | - | - | TRBV6-6
CAITQTREETQYF | TGTGCCATCACCCAGACCCGAGAAGAGACCCAGTACTTC | TRBJ2-5 | - | many | TRBV10-3
CSARTSGKETGELFF | TGCAGTGCTAGGACTAGCGGGAAGGAGACCGGGGAGCTGTTTTTT | TRBJ2-2 | TRBD2 | few | TRBV20-1
CASSNSGTGGRGTQYF | TGTGCCAGCAGCAACTCGGGGACAGGGGGAAGGGGGACCCAGTACTTC | TRBJ2-5 | TRBD1 | - | TRBV7-8
CASSVDGNTIYF | TGTGCCAGCAGCGTAGATGGCAACACCATATATTTT | TRBJ1-3 | - | few | TRBV9
CASSRLWRERSEAFF | TGTGCCAGCAGCCGATTGTGGAGGGAAAGGTCTGAAGCTTTCTTT | TRBJ1-1 | - | few | TRBV5-6
CASSEPRGSSYNSPLHF | TGCGCCAGCAGTGAGCCAAGGGGGAGCTCCTATAATTCACCCCTCCACTTT | TRBJ1-6 | - | many | TRBV10-2
CSVPSRGHEQYF | TGCAGCGTCCCGTCTAGGGGCCACGAGCAGTACTTC | TRBJ2-7 | - | - | TRBV29-1
CASRTDRAAGNTIYF | TGTGCCAGCAGAACCGACAGGGCAGCTGGAAACACCATATATTTT | TRBJ1-3 | TRBD1 | many | TRBV7-2
CSASGKWVRGNTEAFF | TGCAGTGCTAGTGGGAAGTGGGTGAGGGGGAACACTGAAGCTTTCTTT | TRBJ1-1 | - | many | TRBV20-1
CASSVQDLKGETQYF | TGTGCCAGCAGCGTCCAGGACCTGAAAGGCGAGACCCAGTACTTC | TRBJ2-5 | - | - | TRBV11-2
CASSPPGGVGYEQYF | TGTGCCAGCAGTCCACCGGGCGGGGTGGGGTACGAGCAGTACTTC | TRBJ2-7 | - | once | TRBV6-5
CASSPGGETEAFF | TGTGCCAGCAGCCCCGGGGGGGAGACTGAAGCTTTCTTT | TRBJ1-1 | - | many | TRBV7-3
CATSRPGGELFF | TGTGCCACCAGCAGACCCGGCGGGGAGCTGTTTTTT | TRBJ2-2 | - | many | TRBV15
CASSPGVRNEQFF | TGTGCCAGCAGCCCCGGGGTACGGAATGAGCAGTTCTTC | TRBJ2-1 | - | - | TRBV7-8